Below, 6 T cell receptor beta chains from the same sample are listed, as sequenced in a study of blood T cell repertoires in COVID-19. TCRdb's table, derived via immunoSEQ multiplex PCR, lists solely in-frame clones and lacks some. The table includes about 670,000 clones, 70% to 90% detected once. Sequencing was carried out using peripheral blood. The receptors originated from a woman younger than 30 with acute or convalescent COVID-19.

The CDR3 sequence is CASSPVLSGNTIYF. The CDR3 DNA is TGCGCCAGCAGTCCGGTTCTCTCTGGAAACACCATATATTTT. The chain is built from TRBV5-1 and TRBJ1-3; D remains unclear. V lost 5 bases to trimming and J lost 0 bases, with 9 bases between them. This CDR3 has 14 residues. Germline lookup yields CDR1 SGHRS and CDR2 YFSETQ.

This chain connects TRBV12-5 to TRBJ1-2, with 8 positions matching TRBD1. The CDR3 loop spans 15 amino acids. Germline V lookup: CDR1 LGHNT, CDR2 FRNRAP. V shed 7 bases, J shed 4 bases, and the junction held 11 bases outside the gene matches. In nucleotides, the CDR3 is TGTGCTAGTGACAGGGGGGAAACAATTCGCTATGGCTACACCTTC. This sequence encodes CASDRGETIRYGYTF. Drawing the rest from reference TRBV12-5 and TRBJ1-2, the complete variable domain is DARVTQTPRHKVTEMGQEVTMRCQPILGHNTVFWYRQTMMQGLELLAYFRNRAPLDDSGMPKDRFSAEMPDATLATLKIQPSEPRDSAVYFCASDRGETIRYGYTFGSGTRLTVV.

A note on this clone: Relative to the germline gene, one junction end is altered; a read error may explain this. V gene TRBV7-2 combines with J gene TRBJ1-2; TRBD1 aligns across 7 bases. Germline V CDR1 and CDR2: SGHTA, FQGNSA. CDR3 length: 9 amino acids. CDR3 DNA: TGTGCCAGCAGAAAACAGGGGAGCTTC. It specifies CASRKQGSF.

The V call is TRBV7-5, the J call TRBJ2-3; the listed D gene, TRBD1, was not tested against the DNA. TRBV7-5 is a recognized pseudogene. The CDR3 length is 20 residues. The CDR3: CARSTWGGGERGTSADTQYF. The DNA for the CDR3 is TGTGCCAGAAGCACATGGGGTGGGGGCGAGAGGGGAACCAGCGCAGATACGCAGTATTTT.

This clone has a single count. This sequence joins TRBV9 and TRBJ1-2; 10 nucleotides match TRBD1. CDR1 and CDR2 (germline): SGDLS, YYNGEE. V shed 4 bases and J 2 bases; nucleotides not matched to a gene: 8. The CDR3 is 16 amino acids. CDR3 residues: CASSPSPGQGNYGYTF. For the CDR3, the DNA is TGTGCCAGCAGCCCCTCACCGGGACAGGGGAACTATGGCTACACCTTC.

The V and J genes are TRBV10-3 and TRBJ2-7, with TRBD2 identical over 8 bases. The CDR3 length is 17 residues. Per the germline V gene, CDR1 is ENHRY and CDR2 is SYGVKD. With 0 bases clipped from V and 0 bases from J, the junction kept 7 bases outside the gene matches. The DNA for the CDR3 is TGTGCCATCAGTGAGTCGGGGTTGACTAGCGACTCCTACGAGCAGTACTTC. Translation gives CAISESGLTSDSYEQYF.